This entry lists 19 T cell receptor beta chains sequenced from one sample in a study of blood T cell repertoires in COVID-19. Sequenced by immunoSEQ multiplex PCR; TCRdb stores in-frame clones only, minus some. The repertoire holds some 130,000 clones, with 60% to 80% as singletons. Input material: peripheral blood. The source is a woman aged 70-85 years with acute or convalescent COVID-19.

This clone was seen more than once but under ten times. V is TRBV9 and J is TRBJ1-2; 9 bases line up with TRBD1. J was trimmed by 5 bases and V by 4 bases; bases with no gene match: 3. The CDR3 length is 13 residues. CDR1 and CDR2 from the germline V gene are SGDLS and YYNGEE. CDR3 sequence (DNA): TGTGCCAGCAGCCTGGGACAGGGATATGGCTACACCTTC. This codes for CASSLGQGYGYTF. Together with reference TRBV9 and TRBJ1-2, the CDR3 gives the full variable domain: DSGVTQTPKHLITATGQRVTLRCSPRSGDLSVYWYQQSLDQGLQFLIQYYNGEERAKGNILERFSAQQFPDLHSELNLSSLELGDSALYFCASSLGQGYGYTFGSGTRLTVV.

The chain links TRBV2 to TRBJ1-1, with D tentatively TRBD1 (6 bases). V was trimmed by 5 bases and J by 7 bases, leaving 11 bases between them. Germline lookup yields CDR1 SNHLY and CDR2 FYNNEI. The CDR3 contains 12 residues. The chain's CDR3 is CASSQDSREAFF. DNA for the CDR3: TGTGCCAGCAGTCAGGACAGCCGTGAAGCTTTCTTT.

This clone has more than one count but fewer than ten. This chain uses TRBV7-3 with TRBJ2-2; D uncertain. The CDR3 has 14 residues. Germline assignment: CDR1 SGHTA and CDR2 FQGTGA. With 3 bases removed from V and 7 bases from J, the gap between germline ends came to 12 bases. The CDR3: CASSLSALGGELFF. The CDR3 DNA is TGTGCCAGCAGCTTGAGCGCCCTTGGCGGGGAGCTGTTTTTT.

The chain couples TRBV6-5 to TRBJ2-7; 13 bases line up with TRBD2. Germline assignment: CDR1 MNHEY and CDR2 SVGAGI. Germline trimming cut 2 bases from V and 6 bases from J; bases unmatched to any gene: 1. The CDR3 spans 14 residues. The CDR3 spells CASSYGTSGAEQYF. CDR3 nucleotides: TGTGCCAGCAGTTACGGGACTAGCGGGGCCGAGCAGTACTTC.

This clone was observed a single time. The chain is built from TRBV21-1 and TRBJ2-1; TRBD1, the table's D call, was not compared with the DNA. TRBV21-1 has pseudogene status. This CDR3 contains 11 residues. The CDR3 region is CASREGQGEFF. The CDR3 coding sequence is TGTGCCAGCAGAGAAGGACAGGGAGAGTTCTTC.

V and J are TRBV4-1 and TRBJ2-7; no definite D call. CDR1 is MGHRA and CDR2 is YSYEKL in the germline V gene. Trimming removed 4 bases from V and 3 bases from J, with 10 bases in between. The CDR3 totals 13 residues. The CDR3 is CASSPDGDYEQYF. The CDR3 bases are TGCGCCAGCAGCCCCGACGGAGACTACGAGCAGTACTTC.

This clone has at least ten counts. The V and J genes are TRBV6-5 and TRBJ2-3, with 8 positions matching TRBD1. Losses at the gene ends were 5 bases for V and 3 bases for J; bases not matched to a gene: 4. CDR3 length equals 14 residues. The germline V gene has CDR1 MNHEY and CDR2 SVGAGI. CDR3 residues: CASSPRTGTDTQYF. The CDR3 region has the DNA TGTGCCAGCAGTCCACGGACAGGGACAGATACGCAGTATTTT.

The chain is built from TRBV5-1 and TRBJ2-5, with 11 bases identical to TRBD1. Germline loops: CDR1 SGHRS, CDR2 YFSETQ. This CDR3 has 15 residues. V lost 5 bases to trimming and J lost 5 bases; unmatched junction nucleotides: 8. In DNA form, the CDR3 reads TGCGCCAGCAGAAGGTCGGACAGGGGGCAGGAGACCCAGTACTTC. Its translation: CASRRSDRGQETQYF.

The chain uses TRBV10-1 and TRBJ2-5, with D possibly being TRBD2 (6 bases). V dropped 3 bases and J dropped 1 base, with 12 bases sitting between them. The length of the CDR3 is 15 residues. The germline V gene has CDR1 WNHNN and CDR2 SYGVQD (reference sequence). The CDR3 region is CASSDRLDLQETQYF. The DNA of the CDR3 is TGCGCCAGCAGTGACCGACTAGACCTCCAAGAGACCCAGTACTTC.

The rearrangement joins TRBV10-3 to TRBJ2-7; possible D gene TRBD2, 6 bases. Germline CDR1 ENHRY, CDR2 SYGVKD. With 2 bases removed from V and 1 base from J, the gap between germline ends came to 9 bases. The CDR3 consists of 14 residues. The CDR3 coding sequence is TGTGCCATCAGTGAGCAGGGAGGTTCCTACGAGCAGTACTTC. Translated: CAISEQGGSYEQYF.

This clone has more than one count but fewer than ten. J is TRBJ2-7 and V is TRBV6-6; unclear D gene. This CDR3 spans 13 amino acids. Trimming removed 0 bases at V and 2 bases at J, with 5 bases between. Looked up from germline, CDR1 is MNHNY and CDR2 is SVGAGI (reference sequence). In nucleotides, the CDR3 is TGTGCCAGCAGTTACTCCGACACCTACGAGCAGTACTTC. This encodes CASSYSDTYEQYF.

This chain connects TRBV19 to TRBJ1-2; 9 bases line up with TRBD1. With 5 bases clipped from V and 4 bases from J, the junction kept 8 bases outside the gene matches. The germline V gene has CDR1 LNHDA and CDR2 SQIVND (reference sequence). The CDR3 spans 15 residues. The chain's CDR3 is CASSSWTGEAYGYTF. The CDR3 DNA reads as TGTGCCAGTAGTTCCTGGACAGGGGAGGCCTATGGCTACACCTTC.

This clone came up a few times. This sequence joins TRBV29-1 and TRBJ2-3; D perhaps matches TRBD1 (5 bases). V lost 7 bases to trimming and J lost 2 bases, with 16 bases between them. Germline CDR1 reads SQVTM; CDR2 reads ANQGSEA. The CDR3 runs 14 residues. CDR3 sequence (DNA): TGCAGCGGAACCAGTACCGGACACACAGATACGCAGTATTTT. This sequence encodes CSGTSTGHTDTQYF.

This clone was observed a handful of times. V gene TRBV19 combines with J gene TRBJ2-7; 7 bases agree with TRBD1. There are 13 residues in the CDR3. Germline V gene sequence: CDR1 LNHDA, CDR2 SQIVND (reference sequence). V trimming: 5 bases; J trimming: 7 bases; junction bases outside the gene matches: 8. CDR3 sequence (DNA): TGTGCCAGTAGTGCAGGGACAGCAAGGGAGCAGTACTTC. This encodes CASSAGTAREQYF.

This chain joins TRBV7-2 and TRBJ1-2; D is possibly TRBD1 (5 bases). Trimming took 3 bases from V and 6 from J, leaving 8 bases between them. This CDR3 comprises 12 residues. Looked up from germline, CDR1 is SGHTA and CDR2 is FQGNSA. The DNA for the CDR3 is TGTGCCAGCAGCTTGCTAGGGGATGGCTACACCTTC. Translation gives CASSLLGDGYTF.

This CDR3 reads CASSAIAGVPQSTQYF. DNA for the CDR3: TGTGCCAGCAGTGCGATAGCGGGAGTCCCCCAGTCTACGCAGTATTTT. This chain uses TRBV6-1 with TRBJ2-3; 9 bases are a match to TRBD2. CDR1 is MNHNS and CDR2 is SASEGT in the germline V gene. V was clipped by 4 bases and J by 8 bases; unmatched bases: 13. The CDR3 loop spans 16 amino acids.

This clone occurred a few times. The V and J genes are TRBV10-3 and TRBJ2-1; 9 bases line up with TRBD1. V lost 5 bases to trimming and J lost 7 bases; unmatched junction nucleotides: 3. The germline V gene has CDR1 ENHRY and CDR2 SYGVKD. This CDR3 comprises 13 residues. For the CDR3, the DNA is TGTGCCATCAGTACAGGGGGCCGGAATGAGCAGTTCTTC. Its protein product is CAISTGGRNEQFF.

The chain recombines TRBV28 with TRBJ1-3; possibly TRBD1 for D (5 bases). V lost 3 bases, J lost 0 bases, and 9 bases lay in between. The CDR3 length is 15 residues. CDR1 MDHEN and CDR2 SYDVKM come from the germline V gene. CDR3 loop: CASSFRGGSGNTIYF. CDR3 coding DNA: TGTGCCAGCAGTTTTCGGGGGGGCTCTGGAAACACCATATATTTT.

The V gene is TRBV5-1, the J gene TRBJ2-7; possibly TRBD1 for D (6 bases). The CDR3 is made up of 15 amino acids. The germline gives CDR1 SGHRS, CDR2 YFSETQ. V lost 2 bases and J lost 4, with 16 bases in between. The CDR3 loop is CASSFGPGASYEQYF. The CDR3 nucleotides read TGCGCCAGCAGCTTTGGGCCAGGGGCTTCATACGAGCAGTACTTC.